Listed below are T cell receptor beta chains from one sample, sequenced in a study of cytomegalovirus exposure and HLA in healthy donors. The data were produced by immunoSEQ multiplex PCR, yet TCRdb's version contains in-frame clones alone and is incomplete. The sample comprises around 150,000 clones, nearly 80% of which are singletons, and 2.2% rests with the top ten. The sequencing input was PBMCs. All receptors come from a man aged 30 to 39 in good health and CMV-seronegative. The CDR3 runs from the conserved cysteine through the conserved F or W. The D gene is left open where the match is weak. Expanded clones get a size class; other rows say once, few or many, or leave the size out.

cdr3_nt: TGTGCCAGTCAAGGGGTGGAGACCCAGTACTTC
cdr3_aa: CASQGVETQYF
d_call: .
clone_size: .
v_call: TRBV6-5
j_call: TRBJ2-5

cdr3_nt: TGTGCCAGCAGCTTACTAGATAAGGAGACCCAGTACTTC
cdr3_aa: CASSLLDKETQYF
d_call: .
clone_size: .
v_call: TRBV7-2
j_call: TRBJ2-5

cdr3_nt: TGTGCCAGCACCCTAACACGGACTCAAAACACCATATATTTT
cdr3_aa: CASTLTRTQNTIYF
d_call: .
clone_size: .
v_call: TRBV28
j_call: TRBJ1-3

cdr3_nt: TGTGCCAGCAGTTTTCTCAGCGGAGGGGCCTACGAGCAGTACTTC
cdr3_aa: CASSFLSGGAYEQYF
d_call: .
clone_size: .
v_call: TRBV27
j_call: TRBJ2-7

cdr3_nt: TGTGCCAGCAGCTTAGCGGAGGGGACAGGGCATCAGCCCCAGCATTTT
cdr3_aa: CASSLAEGTGHQPQHF
d_call: TRBD1
clone_size: .
v_call: TRBV7-2
j_call: TRBJ1-5

cdr3_nt: TGTGCCAGCAGCGTAGACTTAAATGAGCAGTTCTTC
cdr3_aa: CASSVDLNEQFF
d_call: .
clone_size: .
v_call: TRBV9
j_call: TRBJ2-1

cdr3_nt: TGTGCCAGCAGAACGACAGGGGGTATCTACGAGCAGTACTTC
cdr3_aa: CASRTTGGIYEQYF
d_call: TRBD1
clone_size: .
v_call: TRBV27
j_call: TRBJ2-7

cdr3_nt: TGTGCCAGCAGCCGTGCAGGGGGAGATACGCAGTATTTT
cdr3_aa: CASSRAGGDTQYF
d_call: TRBD1
clone_size: .
v_call: TRBV9
j_call: TRBJ2-3

cdr3_nt: TGTGCCAGCAGTCGGACTAGTGTTTTAGCAGATACGCAGTATTTT
cdr3_aa: CASSRTSVLADTQYF
d_call: TRBD2
clone_size: .
v_call: TRBV6-1
j_call: TRBJ2-3

cdr3_nt: TGTGCCAGCAGCCGGACTAGCGGGGTTAGCACAGATACGCAGTATTTT
cdr3_aa: CASSRTSGVSTDTQYF
d_call: TRBD2
clone_size: .
v_call: TRBV9
j_call: TRBJ2-3

cdr3_nt: TGTGCCAGCAGGGGGACAGGGGGGAACGACTATGGCTACACCTTC
cdr3_aa: CASRGTGGNDYGYTF
d_call: TRBD1
clone_size: .
v_call: TRBV6-1
j_call: TRBJ1-2

cdr3_nt: TGTGCCAGCAGCTTGGTTCGGGACTCAAAACGCACAGATACGCAGTATTTT
cdr3_aa: CASSLVRDSKRTDTQYF
d_call: .
clone_size: .
v_call: TRBV5-4
j_call: TRBJ2-3

cdr3_nt: TGTGCCAGCTCACCAAGAGTAGGGGCGGTCGCATCCTCGAAGATGGGAAACACCATATATTTT
cdr3_aa: CASSPRVGAVASSKMGNTIYF
d_call: .
clone_size: once
v_call: TRBV18
j_call: TRBJ1-3

cdr3_nt: TGTGCCAGCAGTGAAGGGGCGGGCTCTACTGGCTACACCTTC
cdr3_aa: CASSEGAGSTGYTF
d_call: .
clone_size: .
v_call: TRBV6-1
j_call: TRBJ1-2

cdr3_nt: TGTGCCAGCGGTGTTACTAGAAACAATGAGCAGTTCTTC
cdr3_aa: CASGVTRNNEQFF
d_call: .
clone_size: .
v_call: TRBV27
j_call: TRBJ2-1

cdr3_nt: TGTGCCAGTATATCCGGGACAGGGTCCTACAATGAGCAGTTCTTC
cdr3_aa: CASISGTGSYNEQFF
d_call: TRBD1
clone_size: .
v_call: TRBV28
j_call: TRBJ2-1

cdr3_nt: TGTGCCAGTAGTCTTATCGTTGAGGACTCCTATAATTCACCCCTCCACTTT
cdr3_aa: CASSLIVEDSYNSPLHF
d_call: .
clone_size: .
v_call: TRBV19
j_call: TRBJ1-6

cdr3_nt: TGTGCCTTCGGACAGTCCAACACCGGGGAGCTGTTTTTT
cdr3_aa: CAFGQSNTGELFF
d_call: .
clone_size: .
v_call: TRBV30
j_call: TRBJ2-2

cdr3_nt: TGTGCCAGCAGCTTAGTCCTGCGGGAGTGGTACAATGAGCAGTTCTTC
cdr3_aa: CASSLVLREWYNEQFF
d_call: TRBD2
clone_size: .
v_call: TRBV7-2
j_call: TRBJ2-1

cdr3_nt: TGTGCCAGCAGTTACCTCCTTGGCCCATCAAATCAGCCCCAGCATTTT
cdr3_aa: CASSYLLGPSNQPQHF
d_call: .
clone_size: .
v_call: TRBV28
j_call: TRBJ1-5

cdr3_nt: TGTGCCAGCAGTGAGCTCAGTTTACCGAACACTGAAGCTTTCTTT
cdr3_aa: CASSELSLPNTEAFF
d_call: .
clone_size: .
v_call: TRBV2
j_call: TRBJ1-1

cdr3_nt: TGTGCCAGCAACGAGTCAGGGCGCCTGAACACTGAAGCTTTCTTT
cdr3_aa: CASNESGRLNTEAFF
d_call: .
clone_size: .
v_call: TRBV28
j_call: TRBJ1-1

cdr3_nt: TGTGCCAGCAGCCCAAACCAGTACAATGAGCAGTTCTTC
cdr3_aa: CASSPNQYNEQFF
d_call: .
clone_size: .
v_call: TRBV9
j_call: TRBJ2-1

cdr3_nt: TGTGCCAGCAGTTTCGGGTCGCGGGATCAGAATCAGCCCCAGCATTTT
cdr3_aa: CASSFGSRDQNQPQHF
d_call: .
clone_size: few
v_call: TRBV27
j_call: TRBJ1-5

cdr3_nt: TGTGCCAGCACCCCTGGGACTAGCGGGAGGACCAGTTCCTACAATGAGCAGTTCTTC
cdr3_aa: CASTPGTSGRTSSYNEQFF
d_call: TRBD2
clone_size: .
v_call: TRBV7-7
j_call: TRBJ2-1

cdr3_nt: TGTGCCAGCAGCTTTATTGGGGCGGCAACCTACGAGCAGTACTTC
cdr3_aa: CASSFIGAATYEQYF
d_call: .
clone_size: .
v_call: TRBV7-8
j_call: TRBJ2-7

cdr3_nt: TGCAGCGCCGCCCGGGATGTTAATTCACCCCTCCACTTT
cdr3_aa: CSAARDVNSPLHF
d_call: .
clone_size: .
v_call: TRBV29-1
j_call: TRBJ1-6

cdr3_nt: TGTGCCAGCTCAGATCCAGGGAGGGCCGCTGAGCAGTTCTTC
cdr3_aa: CASSDPGRAAEQFF
d_call: TRBD2
clone_size: once
v_call: TRBV18
j_call: TRBJ2-1

cdr3_nt: TGTGCCAGCAGCTTCAGCGGGAGTGGTAACGAGCAGTACTTC
cdr3_aa: CASSFSGSGNEQYF
d_call: TRBD2
clone_size: .
v_call: TRBV7-2
j_call: TRBJ2-7

cdr3_nt: TGCGCCAGCAGCCAAGTAGGGACAGGGAAAGAAAAACTGTTTTTT
cdr3_aa: CASSQVGTGKEKLFF
d_call: TRBD1
clone_size: few
v_call: TRBV4-1
j_call: TRBJ1-4

cdr3_nt: TGTGCCAGCAGCCCACAAGGGGGTACTGAAGCTTTCTTT
cdr3_aa: CASSPQGGTEAFF
d_call: .
clone_size: .
v_call: TRBV7-2
j_call: TRBJ1-1

cdr3_nt: TGTGCCTGGAGTGTCTTGGACAGCAGCACAGATACGCAGTATTTT
cdr3_aa: CAWSVLDSSTDTQYF
d_call: .
clone_size: few
v_call: TRBV30
j_call: TRBJ2-3

cdr3_nt: TGTGCCAGCAGCTATAATCTAGCGCCCGGGGAGCTGTTTTTT
cdr3_aa: CASSYNLAPGELFF
d_call: .
clone_size: .
v_call: TRBV7-2
j_call: TRBJ2-2

cdr3_nt: TGTGCCAGCAGCTCCCGGAGGAACACTGAAGCTTTCTTT
cdr3_aa: CASSSRRNTEAFF
d_call: .
clone_size: .
v_call: TRBV7-9
j_call: TRBJ1-1

cdr3_nt: TGTGCCACCCAGTGGGACTCTAACACTGAAGCTTTCTTT
cdr3_aa: CATQWDSNTEAFF
d_call: .
clone_size: few
v_call: TRBV10-3
j_call: TRBJ1-1

cdr3_nt: TGTGCCAGCCACAGGGGGCTGGGCAATCAGCCCCAGCATTTT
cdr3_aa: CASHRGLGNQPQHF
d_call: TRBD1
clone_size: .
v_call: TRBV2
j_call: TRBJ1-5

cdr3_nt: TGTGCCTGGAGGATTAGCGGGAGGCACACCGGCGAGCTGTTTTTT
cdr3_aa: CAWRISGRHTGELFF
d_call: TRBD2
clone_size: few
v_call: TRBV30
j_call: TRBJ2-2

cdr3_nt: TGCGCCAGCAGCCAATTCTCGGCAGGGGCGAGGGGTTTCGCCGTCACTGAAGCTTTCTTT
cdr3_aa: CASSQFSAGARGFAVTEAFF
d_call: .
clone_size: once
v_call: TRBV4-1
j_call: TRBJ1-1

cdr3_nt: TGTGCCAGCAGTGAGTTGACTGGCGGGACGATCTCCTACGAGCAGTACTTC
cdr3_aa: CASSELTGGTISYEQYF
d_call: .
clone_size: .
v_call: TRBV25-1
j_call: TRBJ2-7

cdr3_nt: TGTGCCAGCAGCTTGGGGGTAGGGAGAGGGGGCACTGAAGCTTTCTTT
cdr3_aa: CASSLGVGRGGTEAFF
d_call: .
clone_size: .
v_call: TRBV5-4
j_call: TRBJ1-1

cdr3_nt: TGCGCCAGCAGCAGAGAGATGAACACTGAAGCTTTCTTT
cdr3_aa: CASSREMNTEAFF
d_call: .
clone_size: .
v_call: TRBV5-1
j_call: TRBJ1-1

cdr3_nt: TGTGCCAGCAGCCCCGGAGGAACGGGAAAGGCAAACACCATATATTTT
cdr3_aa: CASSPGGTGKANTIYF
d_call: .
clone_size: .
v_call: TRBV7-2
j_call: TRBJ1-3

cdr3_nt: TGTGCCAGCAGCTTATACTCCTACAATGAGCAGTTCTTC
cdr3_aa: CASSLYSYNEQFF
d_call: .
clone_size: .
v_call: TRBV11-2
j_call: TRBJ2-1

cdr3_nt: TGTGCCAGCAGTTCCCCGGACAGACTGTACTACGAGCAGTACTTC
cdr3_aa: CASSSPDRLYYEQYF
d_call: .
clone_size: .
v_call: TRBV28
j_call: TRBJ2-7

cdr3_nt: TGTGCCAGCAGCTTAGGGGGCGGGAGGGGTGAGCAGTACTTC
cdr3_aa: CASSLGGGRGEQYF
d_call: TRBD2
clone_size: .
v_call: TRBV7-9
j_call: TRBJ2-7

cdr3_nt: TGTGCCAGCACCGAACAGGGTCGGGACATTCAGTACTTC
cdr3_aa: CASTEQGRDIQYF
d_call: .
clone_size: .
v_call: TRBV6-1
j_call: TRBJ2-4

cdr3_nt: TGTGCTAGCAGCTTGAGGGGGAGGGCCTTAGATGAGCAGTTCTTC
cdr3_aa: CASSLRGRALDEQFF
d_call: .
clone_size: few
v_call: TRBV7-7
j_call: TRBJ2-1